Following are 25 T cell receptor beta chains from one sample sequenced in a study of human T cells and chemical hapten exposure. TCRdb processed the RACE reads anew with MiXCR; each CDR3 protein has one entry. The sample lists approximately 260,000 distinct CDR3 sequences, around 7.7% occurring once. The time point was: pre-sensitization, week 0. Treatment noted: therapeutic diphenylcyclopropenone sensitization with weekly scalp DPC. The source material was whole blood, sampled in connection with sensitization to the hapten diphenylcyclopropenone (DPC). The receptors here all came from a man between 18 and 35 years old with alopecia areata. Some clones in this sample may be carry-over from other donors' samples.

This chain uses TRBV6-6 with TRBJ2-3, with TRBD2 as a possible D gene (5 bases). Germline assignment: CDR1 MNHNY and CDR2 SVGAGI (reference sequence). This CDR3 contains 17 residues. V lost 2 bases, J lost 0 bases, and 15 bases lay in between. The CDR3 sequence is CASSYTPGKGSTDTQYF. As DNA, the CDR3 is TGTGCCAGCAGTTACACTCCGGGAAAGGGAAGCACAGATACGCAGTATTTT.

This clonotype was observed a handful of times. V is TRBV9 and J is TRBJ1-4, with D possibly being TRBD1 (5 bases). The CDR3 has 14 amino acids. Between the trimmed V and J ends, which lost 2 bases and 8 bases, there was a span of 13 bases. CDR1 and CDR2 from the germline V gene are SGDLS and YYNGEE. This CDR3 reads CASSVGGVGEKLFF. Here the CDR3 DNA reads TGTGCCAGCAGCGTCGGGGGAGTGGGAGAAAAACTGTTTTTT.

This clonotype occurred a few times. The rearrangement joins TRBV6-2 or TRBV6-3 to TRBJ1-1, with 10 bases lining up with TRBD1. Unmatched junction bases numbered 2, after V lost 10 bases and J lost 3 bases. The V gene's germline CDR1 is MNHEY and CDR2 SVGEGT. CDR3 size: 12 residues. The CDR3 sequence: CATGTGDTEAFF. CDR3 DNA sequence: TGTGCCACAGGGACAGGGGACACTGAAGCTTTCTTT.

The J gene is TRBJ1-2, the V gene TRBV12-3 or TRBV12-4, with D possibly being TRBD1 (5 bases). This CDR3 has 16 residues. V was cut by 6 bases and J by 2 bases, with 19 bases left in between. DNA of the CDR3: TGTGCCAGCAGCACGGGACGCTTAGGAGCGAACTATGGCTACACCTTC. Amino acids: CASSTGRLGANYGYTF.

This clonotype was seen many times. This chain joins TRBV11-2 and TRBJ1-1, with 7 bases lining up with TRBD1. Germline V CDR1 and CDR2: SGHAT, FQNNGV. V dropped 5 bases and J dropped 6; count of bases not matched to a gene: 12. The CDR3 has 15 amino acids. CDR3: CASSTRQGVYAEAFF. As DNA, the CDR3 is TGTGCCAGCAGCACACGACAGGGAGTATACGCTGAAGCTTTCTTT.

V and J are TRBV15 and TRBJ1-1; 9 bases are shared with TRBD1. The CDR3 spans 13 residues. V shed 8 bases and J 5 bases; nucleotides not matched to a gene: 6. Germline loops: CDR1 LNHNV, CDR2 YYDKDF (reference sequence). CDR3 loop: CATAGQGGTEAFF. In DNA, the CDR3 is TGTGCCACCGCGGGACAGGGTGGTACTGAAGCTTTCTTT.

The V and J genes are TRBV5-1 and TRBJ2-3, with unresolved D. This CDR3 is built from 15 residues. Germline V gives CDR1 SGHRS, CDR2 YFSETQ. V was shortened by 4 bases and J by 1 base, with 13 bases between the two germline ends. The DNA of the CDR3 is TGCGCCAGCAGCGAATCATTGCCAGGCACAGATACGCAGTATTTT. It translates to CASSESLPGTDTQYF.

The chain employs TRBV28 and TRBJ2-6, with D uncertain. Trimming stripped 8 bases from V and 0 bases from J, with 11 bases between. Germline CDR1 MDHEN, CDR2 SYDVKM. The CDR3 spans 15 residues. The CDR3 DNA reads as TGTGCCAGCCGGAGCGTTCTCTCTGGGGCCAACGTCCTGACTTTC. It is translated as CASRSVLSGANVLTF.

This clonotype was seen at least ten times. The V call is TRBV7-9, the J call TRBJ2-1, with D possibly matching TRBD2 (5 bases). Per the germline V gene, CDR1 is SEHNR and CDR2 is FQNEAQ (reference sequence). The CDR3 is made up of 12 amino acids. V lost 4 bases, J lost 13 bases, and 14 bases lay in between. CDR3 in DNA: TGTGCCAGCAGCTCGGGGATGGCGAGACAGTTCTTC. This encodes CASSSGMARQFF.

The chain carries TRBV10-3 and TRBJ2-3, with TRBD2 as a possible D gene (5 bases). CDR1 ENHRY and CDR2 SYGVKD come from the germline V gene. Trimming stripped 7 bases from V and 2 bases from J, with 10 bases between. This CDR3 is built from 13 residues. The CDR3 region is CAITPGNTDTQYF. The CDR3 DNA reads TGTGCCATCACGCCGGGGAACACAGATACGCAGTATTTT.

This clonotype occurred many times. The V gene is TRBV5-1, the J gene TRBJ1-4, with 7 bases that match TRBD1. This CDR3 spans 14 amino acids. J lost 2 bases, V lost 5 bases, and 3 bases had no gene match. Per the germline V gene, CDR1 is SGHRS and CDR2 is YFSETQ. For the CDR3, the DNA is TGCGCCAGCAGTAAGGGACAGACTAATGAAAAACTGTTTTTT. This sequence encodes CASSKGQTNEKLFF. The variable domain in full, completed from reference TRBV5-1 and TRBJ1-4, reads KAGVTQTPRYLIKTRGQQVTLSCSPISGHRSVSWYQQTPGQGLQFLFEYFSETQRNKGNFPGRFSGRQFSNSRSEMNVSTLELGDSALYLCASSKGQTNEKLFFGSGTQLSVL.

In this sample, this clonotype turned up many times. This sequence joins TRBV5-1 and TRBJ1-2, with unresolved D. The ends were cut back, 2 bases at V and 4 bases at J, with 9 bases in the middle. CDR3 length equals 13 residues. The germline CDR1 and CDR2 sequences are SGHRS and YFSETQ. CDR3 nucleotides: TGCGCCAGCAGCTTCGCCTTCGTCTATGGCTACACCTTC. Its protein product is CASSFAFVYGYTF.

This clonotype was seen only a few times. V is TRBV7-2 and J is TRBJ2-7; tentatively, D is TRBD2 (7 bases). The CDR3 consists of 15 residues. Germline V gives CDR1 SGHTA, CDR2 FQGNSA. V lost 0 bases and J 3 bases, leaving 12 bases between the germline ends. The CDR3 loop reads CASSLAGGPGYEQYV. The CDR3 bases are TGTGCCAGCAGCTTAGCGGGGGGGCCGGGCTACGAGCAGTACGTC.

This clonotype has at least ten counts. The chain carries TRBV9 and TRBJ1-1, with D tentatively TRBD1 (5 bases). The CDR3 spans 16 residues. The germline V gene encodes CDR1 SGDLS and CDR2 YYNGEE. V was cut by 0 bases and J by 4 bases, with 16 bases left in between. The CDR3, as DNA: TGTGCCAGCAGCGTAGTCCCCCAGGGAGGTGGCACTGAAGCTTTCTTT. Translated, it gives CASSVVPQGGGTEAFF.

The chain couples TRBV15 to TRBJ2-7, with no clear D. The CDR3 runs 15 residues. Germline CDR1 reads LNHNV; CDR2 reads YYDKDF (reference sequence). The V end lost 0 bases, the J end lost 2 bases, and 11 bases lay between the germline ends. The CDR3 loop reads CATSRDLGVTYEQYV. The DNA for the CDR3 is TGTGCCACCAGCAGAGATCTTGGGGTTACCTACGAGCAGTACGTC.

The chain joins TRBV7-2 to TRBJ2-7; no reliable D call. The germline V gene has CDR1 SGHTA and CDR2 FQGNSA. Trimming removed 0 bases at V and 3 bases at J, with 6 bases between. This CDR3 is built from 13 residues. CDR3 nucleotides: TGTGCCAGCAGCTTAGCTGGCGGCTACGAGCAGTACTTC. Its translation: CASSLAGGYEQYF. Drawing the rest from reference TRBV7-2 and TRBJ2-7, the complete variable domain is GAGVSQSPSNKVTEKGKDVELRCDPISGHTALYWYRQSLGQGLEFLIYFQGNSAPDKSGLPSDRFSAERTGGSVSTLTIQRTQQEDSAVYLCASSLAGGYEQYFGPGTRLTVT.

This clonotype was seen repeatedly, ten times or more. The chain links TRBV9 to TRBJ2-3; 10 bases map to TRBD2. CDR3 length equals 16 residues. Trimming at V came to 0 bases and at J to 4 bases, leaving 5 bases not matched to a gene. Germline V lookup: CDR1 SGDLS, CDR2 YYNGEE. The CDR3 sequence: CASSVDLAGAADTQYF. The CDR3 region has the DNA TGTGCCAGCAGCGTAGATCTAGCGGGGGCGGCAGATACGCAGTATTTT. Combining the CDR3 with reference TRBV9 and TRBJ2-3 gives the whole variable domain DSGVTQTPKHLITATGQRVTLRCSPRSGDLSVYWYQQSLDQGLQFLIQYYNGEERAKGNILERFSAQQFPDLHSELNLSSLELGDSALYFCASSVDLAGAADTQYFGPGTRLTVL.

This clonotype was found many times. The chain uses TRBV5-5 and TRBJ1-5; TRBD1 agrees at 8 bases. Looked up from germline, CDR1 is SGHKS and CDR2 is YYEKEE (reference sequence). Trimming removed 3 bases from V and 1 base from J; junction bases left unmatched: 3. The CDR3 extends over 15 amino acids. CDR3 protein: CASSWTGMSNQPQHF. The CDR3 nucleotides are TGTGCCAGCAGCTGGACAGGGATGAGCAATCAGCCCCAGCATTTT.

At least ten counts were recorded for this clonotype. The chain employs TRBV6-5 and TRBJ1-2; 7 positions agree with TRBD1. This CDR3 has 17 amino acids. With V trimmed by 5 bases and J by 4 bases, 16 bases remained unmatched. Germline CDR1 MNHEY, CDR2 SVGAGI. In DNA, the CDR3 is TGTGCCAGCAGTCGGGAGGGGACAGCCCTTGGTGCCTATGGCTACACCTTC. Translation: CASSREGTALGAYGYTF.

There are a few counts of this clonotype. The V gene is TRBV4-3, the J gene TRBJ1-5; possibly TRBD1 for D (5 bases). The CDR3 is 15 amino acids. The V gene lost 1 base and the J gene lost 4 bases, with 11 bases spanning the gap. The germline CDR1 and CDR2 sequences are LGHNA and YSLEER. The CDR3, as DNA: TGCGCCAGCAGCCAAGCTTACAGGAGGAATCAGCCCCAGCATTTT. It encodes CASSQAYRRNQPQHF.

The chain combines TRBV27 with TRBJ2-7, with TRBD1 identical over 10 bases. This CDR3 spans 16 amino acids. V lost 6 bases to trimming and J lost 6 bases; unmatched junction nucleotides: 14. Germline V CDR1 and CDR2: MNHEY, SMNVEV (reference sequence). Written as DNA, the CDR3 is TGTGCCAGCAGAATGCTAGGACAGGGGGTTCCTAGCGAGCAGTACTTC. Translation: CASRMLGQGVPSEQYF.

This clonotype was detected ten times or more. The J gene is TRBJ1-1, the V gene TRBV5-1; TRBD1 is a possible D gene (5 bases). Trimming removed 0 bases at V and 6 bases at J, with 9 bases between. CDR3 length: 13 amino acids. CDR1 SGHRS and CDR2 YFSETQ come from the germline V gene. The CDR3 here is CASSLDRHAEAFF. CDR3 DNA: TGCGCCAGCAGCTTGGACAGGCATGCTGAAGCTTTCTTT. The whole variable domain, remainder taken from reference TRBV5-1 and TRBJ1-1, is KAGVTQTPRYLIKTRGQQVTLSCSPISGHRSVSWYQQTPGQGLQFLFEYFSETQRNKGNFPGRFSGRQFSNSRSEMNVSTLELGDSALYLCASSLDRHAEAFFGQGTRLTVV.

This clonotype was seen a handful of times. The CDR3 region is CASSTGRTYGYTF. In DNA form, the CDR3 reads TGTGCCAGCAGCACGGGCCGAACCTATGGCTACACCTTC. The chain links TRBV7-2 to TRBJ1-2; D not resolved. Germline V gene data show CDR1 as SGHTA and CDR2 as FQGNSA. The CDR3 length is 13 residues. The germline V and J ends were trimmed by 5 bases and 4 bases, with 11 bases remaining between them.

This clonotype was observed many times. The genes are TRBV10-3 and TRBJ2-4; D not certain. Deletions cut 6 bases from V and 2 bases from J, with 14 bases between. Per the germline V gene, CDR1 is ENHRY and CDR2 is SYGVKD. The CDR3 has 15 amino acids. The CDR3 DNA reads TGTGCCATCAGATCAGACTCGTCATCCAAAAACATTCAGTACTTC. This encodes CAIRSDSSSKNIQYF.

This clonotype was observed a handful of times. V is TRBV6-2 or TRBV6-3 and J is TRBJ2-7; the D gene is possibly TRBD1 (5 bases). The CDR3 length is 13 residues. Germline CDR1 reads MNHEY; CDR2 reads SVGEGT. V dropped 10 bases and J dropped 0 bases, with 13 bases sitting between them. The CDR3 spells CATRDSSSYEQYF. The CDR3 region has the DNA TGTGCCACCAGAGACAGCAGCTCCTACGAGCAGTACTTC.